Below, 19 T cell receptor beta chains from the same sample are listed, as sequenced in a study of T cells in Graves' hyperthyroidism and ophthalmopathy (dated by TCRdb to the late 2010s). Library prep was done by multiplex PCR. The sequencer was an Illumina HiSeq 2000. TCR beta CDR3 regions were amplified from RNA transcripts. The TCR CDR3 was subjected to a first round of RT-PCR using the HTBI primer set and the Qiagen OneStep RT-PCR kit. Clones were called with MiXCR by TCRdb after fastp trimmed the public reads at Q25, and only in-frame beta chains were retained. Each record represents a unique CDR3 protein, reported with the most common genes and DNA among its rows. Here the sample has about 530,000 distinct CDR3 sequences; roughly a sixth occur a single time. The ten largest clones capture 15% to 20% of the sample. Sequencing was carried out using blood. The source is a woman between 18 and 29 years old with Graves' ophthalmopathy.

This clonotype was seen at least ten times. This chain joins TRBV7-9 and TRBJ2-1; D is uncertain. V was trimmed by 5 bases and J by 8 bases, leaving 10 bases between them. Germline V gives CDR1 SEHNR, CDR2 FQNEAQ (reference sequence). This CDR3 contains 12 residues. In DNA, the CDR3 is TGTGCCAGCAGCCGCCGTGTCGATGAGCAGTTCTTC. It encodes CASSRRVDEQFF.

The genes are TRBV9 and TRBJ2-3, with 9 bases identical to TRBD2. Per the germline V gene, CDR1 is SGDLS and CDR2 is YYNGEE. Trimming cost V 4 bases and J 0 bases; bases outside gene matches: 3. The CDR3 consists of 15 residues. The CDR3 loop is CASSNLAGSTDTQYF. The CDR3 DNA reads TGTGCCAGCAGCAATCTAGCGGGGAGCACAGATACGCAGTATTTT. Using reference TRBV9 and TRBJ2-3 for the parts outside the CDR3, the full variable domain is DSGVTQTPKHLITATGQRVTLRCSPRSGDLSVYWYQQSLDQGLQFLIQYYNGEERAKGNILERFSAQQFPDLHSELNLSSLELGDSALYFCASSNLAGSTDTQYFGPGTRLTVL.

This clonotype occurred once. V gene TRBV20-1 combines with J gene TRBJ2-3; TRBD2 matches 12 bases. Trimming took 0 bases from V and 4 from J; bases not matched to a gene: 2. The CDR3 is made up of 15 amino acids. CDR1 and CDR2 from the germline V gene are DFQATT and SNEGSKA (reference sequence). In DNA form, the CDR3 reads TGCAGTGCTAGAGAGCTAGCGGGGGGGGCAGATACGCAGTATTTT. This translates into CSARELAGGADTQYF.

This clonotype was picked up a small number of times. The chain couples TRBV25-1 to TRBJ2-1; TRBD2 aligns across 13 bases. Germline lookup yields CDR1 MGHDK and CDR2 SYGVNS. This CDR3 comprises 20 residues. The J segment lost 8 bases and the V segment lost 3 bases, leaving 19 bases of the junction unmatched. This chain's CDR3 is CASSDGGTSGRAGVNDEQFF. The CDR3 DNA reads TGTGCCAGCAGTGATGGGGGTACTAGCGGGAGGGCGGGCGTTAACGATGAGCAGTTCTTC.

This clonotype was seen at least ten times. The chain links TRBV25-1 to TRBJ2-5; 8 bases match TRBD1. The CDR3 is made up of 14 amino acids. Trimming removed 5 bases from V and 5 bases from J; junction bases left unmatched: 7. The germline CDR1 and CDR2 sequences are MGHDK and SYGVNS. As DNA, the CDR3 is TGTGCCAGCAGTCCCACAGGGGGGAACGAGACCCAGTACTTC. This translates into CASSPTGGNETQYF.

The gene calls are TRBV3-1 and TRBJ2-3, with 11 nucleotides matching TRBD2. The CDR3 extends over 16 amino acids. Trimming at V came to 5 bases and at J to 4 bases, leaving 8 bases not matched to a gene. Germline CDR1 reads LGHDT; CDR2 reads YNNKEL (reference sequence). The CDR3 bases are TGTGCCAGCAGCTTACTTAGCGGGAGGGTCGCAGATACGCAGTATTTT. Translated, it gives CASSLLSGRVADTQYF.

This sequence joins TRBV6-1 and TRBJ1-4; 7 bases are a match to TRBD1. Trimming took 6 bases from V and 8 from J; bases not matched to a gene: 9. Germline V CDR1 and CDR2: MNHNS, SASEGT. CDR3 size: 14 residues. CDR3 loop: CASSPGGGEEKLFF. In DNA, the CDR3 is TGTGCCAGCAGCCCAGGGGGTGGAGAGGAAAAACTGTTTTTT.

This clonotype was recorded many times. The chain uses TRBV7-8 and TRBJ2-1, with D perhaps TRBD2 (5 bases). In germline, CDR1 is SGHVS, CDR2 FQNEAQ. The V gene lost 5 bases and the J gene lost 2 bases, with 16 bases spanning the gap. The CDR3 runs 16 residues. The CDR3 is CASSPRRVSAYNEQFF. CDR3 bases: TGTGCCAGCAGCCCACGGCGGGTATCGGCCTACAATGAGCAGTTCTTC.

This clonotype was counted at least ten times. The rearrangement joins TRBV11-2 to TRBJ1-1, with D unclear. Trimming cost V 0 bases and J 4 bases, with 6 bases left between them. CDR3 length: 13 amino acids. Per germline, CDR1 SGHAT and CDR2 FQNNGV. CDR3 sequence: CASSLEQSTEAFF. The DNA of the CDR3 is TGTGCCAGCAGCTTAGAACAGAGCACTGAAGCTTTCTTT.

The genes are TRBV12-3 or TRBV12-4 and TRBJ1-3, with unresolved D. This CDR3 comprises 16 residues. The V gene lost 2 bases and the J gene lost 0 bases, with 11 bases spanning the gap. CDR3 nucleotide sequence: TGTGCCAGCAGTTTAAAGGGCCCTACCTCTGGAAACACCATATATTTT. Encoded protein: CASSLKGPTSGNTIYF.

Ten or more counts support this clonotype. This chain connects TRBV11-2 to TRBJ1-1; TRBD1 aligns across 8 bases. Germline V CDR1 and CDR2: SGHAT, FQNNGV. The CDR3 extends over 14 amino acids. Germline trimming cut 3 bases from V and 3 bases from J; bases unmatched to any gene: 3. The CDR3 region is CASSFGQGYTEAFF. In DNA form, the CDR3 reads TGTGCCAGCAGCTTCGGACAGGGATACACTGAAGCTTTCTTT. Filled out from reference TRBV11-2 and TRBJ1-1, the complete variable domain reads EAGVAQSPRYKIIEKRQSVAFWCNPISGHATLYWYQQILGQGPKLLIQFQNNGVVDDSQLPKDRFSAERLKGVDSTLKIQPAKLEDSAVYLCASSFGQGYTEAFFGQGTRLTVV.

The DNA for the CDR3 is TGTGCCAGCAGCGCCTGGGGAGGGGCTGGCGGCTACACCTTC. As protein: CASSAWGGAGGYTF. The chain combines TRBV9 with TRBJ1-2; possible D gene TRBD1, 5 bases. V lost 3 bases and J lost 8, with 17 bases in between. The CDR3 runs 14 residues. The V gene's germline CDR1 is SGDLS and CDR2 YYNGEE.

The chain couples TRBV4-2 to TRBJ2-3; 8 bases are a match to TRBD2. With V trimmed by 0 bases and J by 1 base, 3 bases remained unmatched. This CDR3 has 16 amino acids. Germline CDR1 and CDR2: LGHNA and YNFKEQ. The DNA for the CDR3 is TGTGCCAGCAGCCAAGAGCAGCGGGGGCGCACAGATACGCAGTATTTT. Translating it yields CASSQEQRGRTDTQYF.

This sequence joins TRBV7-2 and TRBJ2-6; D possibly matches TRBD1 or TRBD2 (5 bases each). CDR1 and CDR2 from the germline V gene are SGHTA and FQGNSA. This CDR3 region has 16 residues. The V gene lost 1 base and the J gene lost 5 bases, with 12 bases spanning the gap. The CDR3 DNA follows: TGTGCCAGCAGCTTAGTGGAGAGGGGATGGGCCAACGTCCTGACTTTC. Residues: CASSLVERGWANVLTF.

This clonotype was recorded a few times. For the CDR3, the DNA is TGTGCCAGCAGCGGACAGGGGACAGGGATGAACACTGAAGCTTTCTTT. Translating gives CASSGQGTGMNTEAFF. The chain uses TRBV12-3 or TRBV12-4 and TRBJ1-1, with 9 bases aligning to TRBD1. This CDR3 region has 16 residues. J was trimmed by 0 bases and V by 6 bases; bases with no gene match: 8.

This clonotype appeared many times. This sequence joins TRBV30 and TRBJ2-7; 7 nucleotides align to TRBD2. Germline V gives CDR1 GTSNPN, CDR2 SVGIG (reference sequence). The CDR3 consists of 14 residues. The ends lost 2 bases at V and 2 bases at J; junction bases unmatched: 6. The CDR3 region is CAWSRRLAAYEQYF. The CDR3 nucleotides read TGTGCCTGGAGTCGGCGACTAGCAGCCTACGAGCAGTACTTC.

The V and J genes are TRBV5-4 and TRBJ2-5; 10 bases agree with TRBD2. With 4 bases clipped from V and 5 bases from J, the junction kept 5 bases outside the gene matches. This CDR3 region has 14 residues. In germline, CDR1 is SGHNT, CDR2 YYREEE (reference sequence). CDR3 protein: CASSPAGGSETQYF. In DNA form, the CDR3 reads TGTGCCAGCAGCCCAGCGGGGGGGTCGGAGACCCAGTACTTC.

This clonotype was observed at least ten times. The rearrangement uses TRBV12-3 or TRBV12-4 and TRBJ1-1, with a weak D call TRBD1 (6 bases). V was pared by 0 bases and J by 8 bases, with 13 bases between. The CDR3 loop spans 14 amino acids. CDR3 region: CASSLARGTTEAFF. CDR3 nucleotides: TGTGCCAGCAGTTTAGCGAGGGGGACAACCGAAGCTTTCTTT.

The chain carries TRBV6-2 or TRBV6-3 and TRBJ1-3, with D possibly matching TRBD1 (5 bases). This CDR3 region has 16 residues. Trimming pared 2 bases from V and 2 bases from J, leaving 13 bases between. From germline, CDR1 is MNHEY and CDR2 SVGEGT. The CDR3 nucleotides read TGTGCCAGCAGTTACACCGGGACGCTTGCTGGAAACACCATATATTTT. Amino acid sequence: CASSYTGTLAGNTIYF.